Sequencing of this T cell receptor (beta chain) was carried out in a study of cytomegalovirus exposure and HLA in healthy donors. The CDR3 has 17 amino acids. The germline V gene has CDR1 MNHEY and CDR2 SMNVEV (reference sequence). V lost 5 bases, J lost 0 bases, and 11 bases stayed unmatched. The data were produced by immunoSEQ multiplex PCR, yet TCRdb's version contains in-frame clones alone and is incomplete. The sample consists of 130,000 to 150,000 clones, about 86% of them appearing once. The gene calls are TRBV27 and TRBJ2-3, with 7 bases lining up with TRBD1. Sequenced sample: PBMCs. This clonotype was obtained from a woman between 18 and 29 years old in good health and CMV-seropositive. CDR3 sequence (DNA): TGTGCCAGCAGTCCCAGGACAGGTCCCTCTAGCACAGATACGCAGTATTTT. Protein: CASSPRTGPSSTDTQYF.